This TCR beta chain was identified in a study of blood T cells in healthy people across ages. Study-level results: Age showed a roughly linear inverse relationship with TCR beta diversity per million T cells. Because donor CMV status was unknown, expanded clonotype changes were possibly confounded.

Together with a sample-barcoded 5' primer, a J-beta primer mix was included in a second PCR lasting about 6 to 11 cycles. MiXCR, run by TCRdb on the 5' RACE reads, gives a single entry per CDR3 protein. The repertoire holds approximately 850,000 distinct CDR3 sequences, with under 45% as singletons. This CDR3 spans 15 amino acids. Per germline, CDR1 MNHEY and CDR2 SVGAGI. V lost 6 bases and J lost 0, with 14 bases in between. With respect to this clonotype: Its antigen is not identified.

V is TRBV6-5 and J is TRBJ1-2; D gene ambiguous. The material sequenced was blood. This TCR was sampled from a man between 60 and 70 years old in good health. Here the CDR3 reads CASSLQGPPNYGYTF. The CDR3 coding sequence is TGTGCCAGCAGCCTACAAGGACCTCCTAACTATGGCTACACCTTC.